This T cell receptor (beta chain) stems from a study of T cells in Graves' hyperthyroidism and ophthalmopathy. This clonotype has at least ten counts. Researchers took RNA transcripts and amplified the TCR beta CDR3 regions from them. When the TCR CDR3 underwent first-round RT-PCR, the HTBI primer set was used. One entry per CDR3 protein, called by TCRdb with MiXCR from the multiplex PCR reads. The data contain about 610,000 distinct CDR3 sequences, roughly 15% of them seen just once; the ten biggest clones take up 4.3%. CDR1 is SGHTA and CDR2 is FQGNSA in the germline V gene. V shed 5 bases and J shed 3 bases, with 20 bases lying between them. This CDR3 comprises 16 residues.

The chain employs TRBV7-2 and TRBJ2-7, with D maybe TRBD1 (6 bases). Source material: blood. The source is a woman between 35 and 50 years old with Graves' ophthalmopathy. CDR3 sequence (DNA): TGTGCCAGCAGCCCCCTGGCAGGGGTGGAAGGCTACGAGCAGTACTTC. Amino acid sequence: CASSPLAGVEGYEQYF.